The TCR beta chain under discussion was sequenced for a study of T cell repertoires in cytomegalovirus infection. Findings of the study overall: Across the ex vivo response, the dominant clonotypes were HLA-C-restricted CMV-specific TCR beta clonotypes.

This clonotype was observed many times. Its antigen is currently unknown. Germline-derived CDR1 and CDR2 are SGHTA and FQGNSA. This CDR3 is 13 amino acids long. V shed 5 bases, J shed 7 bases, and the junction held 5 bases outside the gene matches. TCRdb analysed the reads with MiXCR anew, one entry per CDR3 protein. This table holds fewer than 250,000 distinct CDR3 sequences, 10% to 15% found once. The receptor comes from a human donor in good health (CMV status not recorded). Some clones in this sample may be carry-over from other donors' samples. This chain links TRBV7-2 with TRBJ2-7, with 10 nucleotides matching TRBD1. The sequenced sample was PBMCs. The chain's CDR3 is CASSPRDRGEQYF. DNA for the CDR3: TGTGCCAGCAGCCCCCGGGACAGGGGAGAGCAGTACTTC.